This entry describes one T cell receptor beta chain. Source study methods: How many nucleated cells were present was estimated from reference gene primer amplification. This table comes from immunoSEQ multiplex PCR, and its TCRdb copy is limited to in-frame clones, with some not included. V and J calls and clone size are as listed in that table; D and trimming were resolved from the DNA. The data contain 95,000 to 120,000 clones, roughly 88% of them singletons. The record originates from a study of blood T cell repertoires in COVID-19. In the study overall: PBMCs, B-cell-depleted T cells, or T cells provided the cDNA or gDNA that made up the material.

Trimming removed 1 base from V and 6 bases from J, with 19 bases in between. Germline CDR1 reads LGHDT; CDR2 reads YNNKEL (reference sequence). The CDR3 covers 16 residues. The V call is TRBV3-1 (or the pseudogene TRBV3-2), the J call TRBJ2-7; a weak D match, TRBD2 (7 bases). The sequence was collected from a woman between 65 and 79 years old who had recovered from COVID-19. The specimen was peripheral blood. CDR3 amino acids: CASSQGAGGRGGEQYF. The CDR3 coding sequence is TGTGCCAGCAGCCAAGGGGCCGGCGGGAGAGGGGGCGAGCAGTACTTC.